This paragraph reports one T cell receptor beta chain. The antigen is undetermined. With the Oncomine TCR Beta short-read assay, DNA from cultured CD4+ T cells was sequenced. Researchers extracted genomic DNA from CD4+ T cells that had been cultured. One entry per CDR3 protein results from TCRdb running MiXCR on the PCR reads. Of some 6,000 distinct CDR3 sequences listed, about a third were seen once; the top ten hold about 35%. This record comes from a study of vaccination and CD4 T cells after COVID-19. As for the study in general: The study enrolled six male and four female convalescents, two of whom were Hispanic. As a positive control, some control cultures were given a CEFX pool, while others were given an HIV-1 Nef pool or no peptide.

The CDR3 consists of 15 residues. With 5 bases clipped from V and 0 bases from J, the junction kept 6 bases outside the gene matches. The treatment: roughly 11-day PBMC culture with coronavirus spike peptide pools or control peptides (ViraFEST assay). Collection of the unexposed donor's CD4+ T cells took place before the COVID-19 pandemic (2011-2018). The V and J genes are TRBV12-3 or TRBV12-4 and TRBJ1-1; 7 positions match TRBD1. Source material: CD4+ T cells from blood, cultured in vitro. The sequence derives from a human donor in good health. The CDR3 protein is CASSLYRGLNTEAFF. As DNA, the CDR3 is TGTGCCAGCAGTCTTTACAGGGGACTGAACACTGAAGCTTTCTTT.